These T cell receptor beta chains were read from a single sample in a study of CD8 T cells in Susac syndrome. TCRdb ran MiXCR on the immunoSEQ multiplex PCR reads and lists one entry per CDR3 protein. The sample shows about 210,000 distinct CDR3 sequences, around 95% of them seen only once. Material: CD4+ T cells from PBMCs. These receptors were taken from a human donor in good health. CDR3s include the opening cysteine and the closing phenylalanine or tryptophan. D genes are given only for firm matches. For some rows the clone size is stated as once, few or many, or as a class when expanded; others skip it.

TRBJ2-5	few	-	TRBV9	TGTGCCAGCAGCGTTGGGCAGCAAGAGACCCAGTACTTC	CASSVGQQETQYF
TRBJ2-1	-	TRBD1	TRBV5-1	TGCGCCAGCAGCTCGACAGGGGGGGCCTACAATGAGCAGTTCTTC	CASSSTGGAYNEQFF
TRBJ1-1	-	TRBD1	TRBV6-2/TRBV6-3	TGTGCCAGCAGGCGTAGATACAGGGGACTGAACACTGAAGCTTTCTTT	CASRRRYRGLNTEAFF
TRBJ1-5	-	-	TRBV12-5	TGTGCTAGTGGTATAAATGAGGGGCCCCAGCATTTT	CASGINEGPQHF
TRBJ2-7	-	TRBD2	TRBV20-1	TGCAGTGCTAGGGTCCAGCGGGGGACCTACGAGCAGTACTTC	CSARVQRGTYEQYF
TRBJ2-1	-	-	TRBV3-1	TGTGCCAGCAGCCCCGCCGACGGGCTCTCCTACAATGAGCAGTTCTTC	CASSPADGLSYNEQFF
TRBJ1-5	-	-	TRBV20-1	TGCAGTGCTATTCCCGGGACACCCAGAAGGGGCAATCAGCCCCAGCATTTT	CSAIPGTPRRGNQPQHF
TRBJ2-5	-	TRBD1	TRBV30	TGTGCCTGGAACCCAGGGGGCGTGGAGACCCAGTACTTC	CAWNPGGVETQYF
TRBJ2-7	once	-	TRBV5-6	TGTGCCAGCAGCTTGAGTAGGTTTACCTCCTACGAGCAGTACTTC	CASSLSRFTSYEQYF
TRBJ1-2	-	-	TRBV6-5	TGTGCCAGCAGTCCCCGGTCTAACTATGGCTACACCTTC	CASSPRSNYGYTF
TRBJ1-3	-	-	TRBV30	TGTGCCTGGAGACTGAACTCTGGAAACACCATATATTTT	CAWRLNSGNTIYF
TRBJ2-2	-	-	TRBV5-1	TGCGCCAGCAGCTTGGCCCATGCGGGATTCAACACCGGGGAGCTGTTTTTT	CASSLAHAGFNTGELFF
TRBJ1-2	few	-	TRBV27	TGTGCCAGCAGTCCACAGGGACCCTATGGCTACACCTTC	CASSPQGPYGYTF
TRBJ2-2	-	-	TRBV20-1	TGCAGCACCCGTCCGTTTTCCGGGGAGCTGTTTTTT	CSTRPFSGELFF
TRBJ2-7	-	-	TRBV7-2	TGTGCCAGCAGCCCCGTTGGGGGGCACTACGAGCAGTACTTC	CASSPVGGHYEQYF
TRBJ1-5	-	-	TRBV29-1	TGCAGCGTTGAGTTTGCAGGCGGCCAGCCCCAGCATTTT	CSVEFAGGQPQHF
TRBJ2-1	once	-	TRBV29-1	TGCAGCGTTCCAGCGGGGCAACGGGTCAGGGGGCTCCTATTCTCCTACAATGAGCAGTTCTTC	CSVPAGQRVRGLLFSYNEQFF
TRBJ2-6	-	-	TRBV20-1	TGCAGTGCTAGCAAGGAGTCTGGGGCCAACGTCCTGACTTTC	CSASKESGANVLTF